This T cell receptor (beta chain) derives from a study of T-cell memory formation after mild COVID-19. TCRdb used MiXCR to reprocess the 5' RACE reads, holding one entry per CDR3 protein. The data contain under 650,000 distinct CDR3 sequences, more than 15% of them singletons. The sample holds a few counts of this clonotype. Its target is unknown. Study-wide points: Pre-infection memory showed some responding clones, and this suggested that cross-reactive memory joined.

This sequence originates from an adult woman who had mild COVID-19 (a few samples of this study predate the infection). Cell type and time point are not known. Sequenced: PBMCs or a T cell subset sorted from them (not recorded which).

CDR3 amino acids: CASSIPPDSIYNEQFF. As DNA, the CDR3 is TGTGCCAGCAGCATACCGCCGGACAGCATTTACAATGAGCAGTTCTTC. The chain joins TRBV21-1 to TRBJ2-1; TRBD1 reflects the table's D call only, with no check against the DNA. TRBV21-1 represents a pseudogene. This CDR3 has 16 amino acids.